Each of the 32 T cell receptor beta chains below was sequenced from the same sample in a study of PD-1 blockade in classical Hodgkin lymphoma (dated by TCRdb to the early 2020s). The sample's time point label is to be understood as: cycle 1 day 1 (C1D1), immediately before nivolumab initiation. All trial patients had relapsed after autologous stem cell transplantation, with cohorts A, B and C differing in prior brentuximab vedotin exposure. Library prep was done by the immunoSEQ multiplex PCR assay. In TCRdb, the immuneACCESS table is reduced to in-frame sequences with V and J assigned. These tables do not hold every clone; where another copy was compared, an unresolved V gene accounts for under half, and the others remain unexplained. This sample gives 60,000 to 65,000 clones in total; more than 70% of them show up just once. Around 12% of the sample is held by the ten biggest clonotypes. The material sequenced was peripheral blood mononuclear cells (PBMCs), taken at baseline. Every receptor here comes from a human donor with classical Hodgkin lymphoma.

The DNA for the CDR3 is TGTGCCAGCAGGGAGGCCGCTTTGCCCCTCCACTTT. Protein product: CASREAALPLHF. The chain combines TRBV27 with TRBJ1-6; no reliable D call. Trimming left V 6 bases short and J 13 bases short, with 13 bases between. This CDR3 is 12 amino acids long. Germline V CDR1 and CDR2: MNHEY, SMNVEV (reference sequence).

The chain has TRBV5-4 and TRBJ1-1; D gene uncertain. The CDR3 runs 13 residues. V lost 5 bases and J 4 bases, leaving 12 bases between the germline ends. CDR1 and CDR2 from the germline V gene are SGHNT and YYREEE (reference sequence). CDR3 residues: CASSFFSSTEAFF. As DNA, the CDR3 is TGTGCCAGCAGTTTTTTTTCATCCACTGAAGCTTTCTTT.

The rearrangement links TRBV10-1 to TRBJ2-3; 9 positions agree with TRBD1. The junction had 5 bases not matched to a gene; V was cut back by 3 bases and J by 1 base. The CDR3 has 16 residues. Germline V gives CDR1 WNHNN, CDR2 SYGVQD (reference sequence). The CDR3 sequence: CASSESRTGGTDTQYF. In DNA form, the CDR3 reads TGCGCCAGCAGTGAAAGTCGGACAGGGGGCACAGATACGCAGTATTTT.

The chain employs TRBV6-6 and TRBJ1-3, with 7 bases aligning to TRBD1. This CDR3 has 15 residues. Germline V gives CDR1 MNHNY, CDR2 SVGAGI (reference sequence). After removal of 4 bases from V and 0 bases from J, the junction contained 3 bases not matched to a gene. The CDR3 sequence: CASSSGQVSGNTIYF. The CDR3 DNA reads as TGTGCCAGCAGTTCTGGACAGGTCTCTGGAAACACCATATATTTT.

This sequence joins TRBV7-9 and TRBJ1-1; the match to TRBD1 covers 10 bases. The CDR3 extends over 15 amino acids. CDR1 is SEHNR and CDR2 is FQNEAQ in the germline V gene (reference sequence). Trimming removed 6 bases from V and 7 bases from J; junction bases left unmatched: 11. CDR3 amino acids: CASRSLAGQGIEAFF. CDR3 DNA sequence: TGTGCCAGCAGATCTTTAGCGGGACAGGGGATTGAAGCTTTCTTT.

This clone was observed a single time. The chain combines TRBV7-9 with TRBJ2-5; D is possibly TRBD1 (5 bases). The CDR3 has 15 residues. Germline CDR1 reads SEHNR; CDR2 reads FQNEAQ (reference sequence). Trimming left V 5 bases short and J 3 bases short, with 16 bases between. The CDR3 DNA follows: TGTGCCAGCAGCCCCGCCATAGGCAGGGAAGAGACCCAGTACTTC. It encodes CASSPAIGREETQYF.

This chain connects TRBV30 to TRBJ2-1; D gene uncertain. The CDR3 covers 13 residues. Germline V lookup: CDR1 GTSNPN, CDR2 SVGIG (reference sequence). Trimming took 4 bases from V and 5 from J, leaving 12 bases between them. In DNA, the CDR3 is TGTGCCTGGATAGGTCCCCTGCACAATGAGCAGTTCTTC. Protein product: CAWIGPLHNEQFF. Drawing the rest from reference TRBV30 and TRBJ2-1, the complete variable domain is SQTIHQWPATLVQPVGSPLSLECTVEGTSNPNLYWYRQAAGRGLQLLFYSVGIGQISSEVPQNLSASRPQDRQFILSSKKLLLSDSGFYLCAWIGPLHNEQFFGPGTRLTVL.

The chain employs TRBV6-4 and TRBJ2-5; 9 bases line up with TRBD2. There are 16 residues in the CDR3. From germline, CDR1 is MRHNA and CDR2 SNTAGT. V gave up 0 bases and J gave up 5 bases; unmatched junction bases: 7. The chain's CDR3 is CASSDSERGARETQYF. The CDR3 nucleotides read TGTGCCAGCAGTGACTCGGAGCGGGGGGCACGGGAGACCCAGTACTTC.

The CDR3 is CASSGQQSSGNTIYF. The DNA for the CDR3 is TGTGCCAGCAGCGGACAGCAATCCTCTGGAAACACCATATATTTT. The gene calls are TRBV4-2 and TRBJ1-3, with a weak D call TRBD1 (6 bases). The CDR3 is 15 amino acids. The germline V gene has CDR1 LGHNA and CDR2 YNFKEQ. Trimming shortened V by 5 bases and J by 0 bases, and 11 bases separated the two germline ends.

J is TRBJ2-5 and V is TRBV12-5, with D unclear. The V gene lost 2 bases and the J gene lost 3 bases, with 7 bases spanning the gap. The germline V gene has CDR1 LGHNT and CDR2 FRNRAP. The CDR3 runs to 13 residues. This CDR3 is CASGLRPEETQYF. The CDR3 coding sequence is TGTGCTAGTGGTTTGCGTCCTGAAGAGACCCAGTACTTC.

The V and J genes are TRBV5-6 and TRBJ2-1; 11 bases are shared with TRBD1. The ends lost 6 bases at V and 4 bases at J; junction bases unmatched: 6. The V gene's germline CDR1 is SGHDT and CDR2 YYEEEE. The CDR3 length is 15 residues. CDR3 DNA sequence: TGTGCCAGCAACGGGGGACAGGGGGGTTACAATGAGCAGTTCTTC. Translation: CASNGGQGGYNEQFF.

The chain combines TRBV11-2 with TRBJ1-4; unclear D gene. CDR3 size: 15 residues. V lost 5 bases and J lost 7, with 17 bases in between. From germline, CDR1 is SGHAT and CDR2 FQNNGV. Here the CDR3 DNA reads TGTGCCAGCAGCCCGAGGACCCAAGGCTTTGAAAAACTGTTTTTT. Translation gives CASSPRTQGFEKLFF.

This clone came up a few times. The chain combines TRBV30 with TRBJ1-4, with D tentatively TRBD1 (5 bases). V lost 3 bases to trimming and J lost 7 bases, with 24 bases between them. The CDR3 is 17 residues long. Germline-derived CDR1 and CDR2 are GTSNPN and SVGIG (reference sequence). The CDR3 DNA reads TGTGCCTGGAGCGCCCTTCGCGACAGCGCTCCTATTGAAAAACTGTTTTTT. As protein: CAWSALRDSAPIEKLFF. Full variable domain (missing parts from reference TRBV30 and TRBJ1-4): SQTIHQWPATLVQPVGSPLSLECTVEGTSNPNLYWYRQAAGRGLQLLFYSVGIGQISSEVPQNLSASRPQDRQFILSSKKLLLSDSGFYLCAWSALRDSAPIEKLFFGSGTQLSVL.

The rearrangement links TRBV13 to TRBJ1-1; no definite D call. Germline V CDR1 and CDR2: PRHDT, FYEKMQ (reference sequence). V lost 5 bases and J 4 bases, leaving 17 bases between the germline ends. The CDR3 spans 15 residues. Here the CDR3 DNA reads TGTGCCAGCAGCCCCAAGGACCGGCTTGGCACTGAAGCTTTCTTT. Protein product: CASSPKDRLGTEAFF.

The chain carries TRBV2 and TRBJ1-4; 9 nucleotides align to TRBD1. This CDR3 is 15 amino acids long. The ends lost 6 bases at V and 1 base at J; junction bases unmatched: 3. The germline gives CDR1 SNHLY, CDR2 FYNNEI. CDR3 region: CASRSDRGTNEKLFF. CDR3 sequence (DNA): TGTGCCAGCAGGTCGGACAGGGGAACTAATGAAAAACTGTTTTTT. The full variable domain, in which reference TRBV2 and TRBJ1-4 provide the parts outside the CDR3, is EPEVTQTPSHQVTQMGQEVILRCVPISNHLYFYWYRQILGQKVEFLVSFYNNEISEKSEIFDDQFSVERPDGSNFTLKIRSTKLEDSAMYFCASRSDRGTNEKLFFGSGTQLSVL.

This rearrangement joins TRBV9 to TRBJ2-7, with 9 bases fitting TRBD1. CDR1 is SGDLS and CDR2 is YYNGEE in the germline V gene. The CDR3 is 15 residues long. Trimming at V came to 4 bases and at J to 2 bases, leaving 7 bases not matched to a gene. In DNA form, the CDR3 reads TGTGCCAGCAGCCCCCTCGGGACAGGGACCTACGAGCAGTACTTC. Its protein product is CASSPLGTGTYEQYF.

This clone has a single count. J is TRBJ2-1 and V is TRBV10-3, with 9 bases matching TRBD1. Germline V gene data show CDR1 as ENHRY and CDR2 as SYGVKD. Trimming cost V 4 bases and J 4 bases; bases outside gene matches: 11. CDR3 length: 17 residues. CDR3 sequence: CAISGRPTGQGYNEQFF. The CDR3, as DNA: TGTGCCATCAGTGGCCGCCCGACGGGACAGGGTTACAATGAGCAGTTCTTC.

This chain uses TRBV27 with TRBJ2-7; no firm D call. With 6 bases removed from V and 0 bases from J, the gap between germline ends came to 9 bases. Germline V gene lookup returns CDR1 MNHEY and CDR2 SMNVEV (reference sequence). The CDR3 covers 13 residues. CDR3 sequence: CASSRQSSYEQYF. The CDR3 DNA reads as TGTGCCAGCAGCCGGCAGAGCTCCTACGAGCAGTACTTC.

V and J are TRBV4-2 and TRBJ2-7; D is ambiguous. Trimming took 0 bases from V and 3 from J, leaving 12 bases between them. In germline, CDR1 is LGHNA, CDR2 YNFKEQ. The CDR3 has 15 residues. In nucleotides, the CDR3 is TGTGCCAGCAGCCAAGAGCTTGACACAAACTACGAGCAGTACTTC. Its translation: CASSQELDTNYEQYF.

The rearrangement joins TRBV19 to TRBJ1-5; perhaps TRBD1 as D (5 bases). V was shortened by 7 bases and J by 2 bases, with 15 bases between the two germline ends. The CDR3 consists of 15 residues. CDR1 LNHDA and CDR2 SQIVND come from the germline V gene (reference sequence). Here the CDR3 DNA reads TGTGCCAGTACCCATCAGGGCGGGGGCAATCAGCCCCAGCATTTT. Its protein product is CASTHQGGGNQPQHF.

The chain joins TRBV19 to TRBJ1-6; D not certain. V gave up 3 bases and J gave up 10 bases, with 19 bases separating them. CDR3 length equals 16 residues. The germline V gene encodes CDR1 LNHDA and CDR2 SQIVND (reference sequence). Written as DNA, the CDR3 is TGTGCCAGTAGTATCTGGACCGATAATTTGGTATCACCCCTCCACTTT. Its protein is CASSIWTDNLVSPLHF.

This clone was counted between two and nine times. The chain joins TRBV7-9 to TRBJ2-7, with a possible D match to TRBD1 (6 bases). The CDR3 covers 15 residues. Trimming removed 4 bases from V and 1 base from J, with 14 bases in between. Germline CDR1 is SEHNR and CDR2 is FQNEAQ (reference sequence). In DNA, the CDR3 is TGTGCCAGCAGCTCGTATACGGACAGATCCTACGAGCAGTACTTC. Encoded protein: CASSSYTDRSYEQYF.

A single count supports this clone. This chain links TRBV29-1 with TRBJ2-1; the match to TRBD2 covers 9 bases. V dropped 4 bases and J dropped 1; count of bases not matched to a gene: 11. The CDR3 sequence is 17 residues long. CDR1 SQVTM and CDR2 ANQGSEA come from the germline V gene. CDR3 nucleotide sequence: TGCAGCGTTGGTTCTAGCGGGGTTTTCCTTTCCTACAATGAGCAGTTCTTC. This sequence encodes CSVGSSGVFLSYNEQFF.

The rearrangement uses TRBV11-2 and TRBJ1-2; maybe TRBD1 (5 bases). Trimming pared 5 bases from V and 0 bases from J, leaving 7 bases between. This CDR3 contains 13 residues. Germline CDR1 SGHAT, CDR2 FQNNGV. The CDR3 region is CASSTGPNYGYTF. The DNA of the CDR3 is TGTGCCAGCAGCACGGGACCTAACTATGGCTACACCTTC.

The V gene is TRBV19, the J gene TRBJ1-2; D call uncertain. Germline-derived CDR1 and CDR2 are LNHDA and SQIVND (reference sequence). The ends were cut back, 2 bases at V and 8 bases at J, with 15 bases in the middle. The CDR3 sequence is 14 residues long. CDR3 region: CASSISPASAGYTF. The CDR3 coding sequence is TGTGCCAGTAGTATAAGCCCCGCGAGTGCCGGCTACACCTTC. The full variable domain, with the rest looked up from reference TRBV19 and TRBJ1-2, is DGGITQSPKYLFRKEGQNVTLSCEQNLNHDAMYWYRQDPGQGLRLIYYSQIVNDFQKGDIAEGYSVSREKKESFPLTVTSAQKNPTAFYLCASSISPASAGYTFGSGTRLTVV.

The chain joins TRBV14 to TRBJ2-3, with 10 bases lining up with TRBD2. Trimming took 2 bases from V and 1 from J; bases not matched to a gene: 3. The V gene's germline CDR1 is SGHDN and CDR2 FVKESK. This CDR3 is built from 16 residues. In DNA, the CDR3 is TGTGCCAGCAGCCAAATAGCGGGGGGAGGCACAGATACGCAGTATTTT. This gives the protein CASSQIAGGGTDTQYF.

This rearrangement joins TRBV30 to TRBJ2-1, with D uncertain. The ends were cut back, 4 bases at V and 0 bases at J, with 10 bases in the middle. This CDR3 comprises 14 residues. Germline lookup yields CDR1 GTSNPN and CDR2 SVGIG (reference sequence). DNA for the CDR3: TGTGCCTGGATGGGCGGAAGCTCCTACAATGAGCAGTTCTTC. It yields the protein CAWMGGSSYNEQFF.

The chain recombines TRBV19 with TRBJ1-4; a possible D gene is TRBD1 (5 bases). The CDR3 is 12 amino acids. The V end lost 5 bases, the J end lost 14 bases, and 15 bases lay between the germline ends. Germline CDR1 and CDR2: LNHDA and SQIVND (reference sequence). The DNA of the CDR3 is TGTGCCAGTAGTGCCCCCGGGGGGAGGCTGTTTTTT. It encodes CASSAPGGRLFF.

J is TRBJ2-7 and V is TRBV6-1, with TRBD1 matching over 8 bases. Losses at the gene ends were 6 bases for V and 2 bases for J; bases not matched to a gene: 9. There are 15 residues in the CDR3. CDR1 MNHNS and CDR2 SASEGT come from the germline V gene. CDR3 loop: CASSIGQGRPYEQYF. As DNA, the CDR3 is TGTGCCAGCAGCATTGGACAGGGCAGGCCCTACGAGCAGTACTTC.

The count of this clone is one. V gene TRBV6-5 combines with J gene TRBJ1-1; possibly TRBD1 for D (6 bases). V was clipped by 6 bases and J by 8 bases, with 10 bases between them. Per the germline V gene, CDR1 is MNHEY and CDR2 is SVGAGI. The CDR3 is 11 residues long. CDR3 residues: CASRTGDEAFF. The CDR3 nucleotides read TGTGCCAGCAGGACAGGCGACGAAGCTTTCTTT.

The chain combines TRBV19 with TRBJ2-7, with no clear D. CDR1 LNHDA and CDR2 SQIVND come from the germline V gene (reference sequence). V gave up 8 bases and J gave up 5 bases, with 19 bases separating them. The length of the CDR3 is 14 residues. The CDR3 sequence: CASADRKGVDEQYF. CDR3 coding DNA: TGTGCCAGTGCGGACCGTAAGGGTGTTGACGAGCAGTACTTC.

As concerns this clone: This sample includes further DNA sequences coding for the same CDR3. CDR3 bases: TGTGCCAGCAGTGCCGGGAACACTGAAGCTTTCTTT. It translates to CASSAGNTEAFF. J is TRBJ1-1 and V is TRBV25-1; D call uncertain. This CDR3 comprises 12 residues. Per the germline V gene, CDR1 is MGHDK and CDR2 is SYGVNS. V lost 4 bases and J lost 1, with 4 bases in between.